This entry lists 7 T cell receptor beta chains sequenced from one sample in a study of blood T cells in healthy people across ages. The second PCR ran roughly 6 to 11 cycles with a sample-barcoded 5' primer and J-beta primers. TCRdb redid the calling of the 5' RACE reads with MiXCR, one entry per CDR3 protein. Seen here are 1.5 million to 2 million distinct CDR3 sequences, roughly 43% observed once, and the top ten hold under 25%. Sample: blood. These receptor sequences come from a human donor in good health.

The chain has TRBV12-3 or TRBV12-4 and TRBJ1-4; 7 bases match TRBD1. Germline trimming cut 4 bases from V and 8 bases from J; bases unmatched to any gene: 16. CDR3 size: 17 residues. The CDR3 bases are TGTGCCAGCAGTTCTAGACAGGGCCCCAATACCGGGGAAAAACTGTTTTTT. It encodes CASSSRQGPNTGEKLFF.

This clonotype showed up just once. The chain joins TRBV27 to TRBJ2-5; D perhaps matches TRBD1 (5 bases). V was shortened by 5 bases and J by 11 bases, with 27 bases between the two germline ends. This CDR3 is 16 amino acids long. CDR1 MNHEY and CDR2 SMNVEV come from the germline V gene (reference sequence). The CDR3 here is CASSAQVFGPSREQYF. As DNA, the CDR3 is TGTGCCAGCAGTGCACAGGTTTTTGGCCCCTCTAGAGAGCAGTACTTC.

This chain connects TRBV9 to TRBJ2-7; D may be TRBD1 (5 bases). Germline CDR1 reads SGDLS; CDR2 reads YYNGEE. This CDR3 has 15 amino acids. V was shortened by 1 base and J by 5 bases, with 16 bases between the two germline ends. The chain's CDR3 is CASSVQGFSSDEQYF. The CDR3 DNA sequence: TGTGCCAGCAGCGTACAGGGATTTTCTTCGGACGAGCAGTACTTC.

In DNA form, the CDR3 reads TGTGCCAGCAGCGGCGGGACAGGTTTCTACACTGAAGCTTTCTTT. As protein: CASSGGTGFYTEAFF. This chain links TRBV7-9 with TRBJ1-1, with TRBD1 identical over 8 bases. The CDR3 totals 15 residues. Germline V gives CDR1 SEHNR, CDR2 FQNEAQ (reference sequence). The ends lost 5 bases at V and 3 bases at J; junction bases unmatched: 8.

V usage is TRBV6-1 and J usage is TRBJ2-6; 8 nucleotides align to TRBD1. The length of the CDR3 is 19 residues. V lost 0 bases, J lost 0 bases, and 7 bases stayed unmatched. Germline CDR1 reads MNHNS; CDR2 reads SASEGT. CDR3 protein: CASSEAWTGSTSGANVLTF. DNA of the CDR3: TGTGCCAGCAGTGAAGCCTGGACAGGGTCTACCTCTGGGGCCAACGTCCTGACTTTC.

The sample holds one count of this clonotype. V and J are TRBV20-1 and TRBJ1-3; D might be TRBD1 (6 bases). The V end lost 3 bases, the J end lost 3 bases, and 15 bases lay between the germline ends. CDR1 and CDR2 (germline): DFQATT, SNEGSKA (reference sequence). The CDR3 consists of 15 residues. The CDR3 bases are TGCAGTGCTAGGCTAAACAGGGTCGATGGAAACACCATATATTTT. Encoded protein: CSARLNRVDGNTIYF.

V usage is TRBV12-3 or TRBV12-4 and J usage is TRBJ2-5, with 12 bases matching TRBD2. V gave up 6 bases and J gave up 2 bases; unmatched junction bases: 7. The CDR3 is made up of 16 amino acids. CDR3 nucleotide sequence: TGTGCCAGCAGCCCCGGACTAGCGGGGTTTCAAGAGACCCAGTACTTC. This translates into CASSPGLAGFQETQYF.